The clone carrying this TCR beta chain was seen ten or more times. Its antigen is currently unknown. Noted time point: pre-sensitization, week 0. Treatment defined: therapeutic diphenylcyclopropenone sensitization with weekly scalp DPC. These data belong to a study of human T cells and chemical hapten exposure. Study-wide context: The use of 2% DPC on roughly 2 cm by roughly 2 cm of upper inner arm skin constituted sensitization. Patients got weekly scalp diphenylcyclopropenone doses over the roughly 22-week study. Overall study results and limits: DPC sensitization left the count of TCRs above 1 in 1000 unchanged. Compared with pre-sensitization or healthy control sets, expanded TCRs clustered more.

Trimming took 5 bases from V and 3 from J; bases not matched to a gene: 3. The CDR3 covers 13 residues. Germline loops: CDR1 MDHEN, CDR2 SYDVKM. TCRdb re-called the RACE reads with MiXCR, one entry per CDR3 protein. The data show more than 150,000 distinct CDR3 sequences, almost 30% seen once. The genes are TRBV28 and TRBJ1-1, with 7 bases identical to TRBD1. The source of this sequence is a woman under 40 with alopecia areata. Some clones in this sample may be carry-over from other donors' samples. Sample: whole blood, taken in connection with sensitization to the hapten diphenylcyclopropenone (DPC). The DNA of the CDR3 is TGTGCCAGCAGTCCAGGGGGGTACACTGAAGCTTTCTTT. Encoded protein: CASSPGGYTEAFF. The variable domain in full, with the rest retrieved from reference TRBV28 and TRBJ1-1, is DVKVTQSSRYLVKRTGEKVFLECVQDMDHENMFWYRQDPGLGLRLIYFSYDVKMKEKGDIPEGYSVSREKKERFSLILESASTNQTSMYLCASSPGGYTEAFFGQGTRLTVV.